These 12 T cell receptor beta chains came from one sample sequenced in a study of blood T cell repertoires in COVID-19. Profiling relied on immunoSEQ multiplex PCR, and the TCRdb table lists in-frame clones only, not all of them. The sample includes around 340,000 clones, 88% of them seen just once. Input material: PBMCs or T cells enriched from blood (not recorded which). These receptors were collected from a woman in her twenties or thirties who had been exposed to COVID-19.

The chain uses TRBV28 and TRBJ1-1, with D unclear. Germline values: CDR1 MDHEN, CDR2 SYDVKM. V gave up 3 bases and J gave up 9 bases, with 17 bases separating them. The CDR3 spans 14 residues. The CDR3 spells CASSFLEGSAKAFF. For the CDR3, the DNA is TGTGCCAGCAGTTTTTTAGAAGGAAGCGCTAAAGCTTTCTTT.

This chain connects TRBV20-1 to TRBJ1-3; no firm D call. Germline-derived CDR1 and CDR2 are DFQATT and SNEGSKA (reference sequence). CDR3 length: 15 residues. V was shortened by 3 bases and J by 3 bases, with 15 bases between the two germline ends. DNA for the CDR3: TGCAGTGCTAGTCTGACGGGAATCTTTGGAAACACCATATATTTT. Amino acids: CSASLTGIFGNTIYF.

J is TRBJ2-1 and V is TRBV30; 7 bases align to TRBD2. CDR1 and CDR2 (germline): GTSNPN, SVGIG (reference sequence). J was trimmed by 10 bases and V by 3 bases; bases with no gene match: 3. The CDR3 length is 11 residues. The CDR3 sequence: CAWSPGGEQFF. The CDR3 nucleotides are TGTGCCTGGAGCCCCGGGGGGGAGCAGTTCTTC.

V gene TRBV7-9 combines with J gene TRBJ2-7, with TRBD2 identical over 7 bases. Trimming at V came to 4 bases and at J to 3 bases, leaving 12 bases not matched to a gene. The germline V gene encodes CDR1 SEHNR and CDR2 FQNEAQ (reference sequence). The CDR3 runs to 16 residues. CDR3 amino acids: CASSSTSPRGRYEQYF. For the CDR3, the DNA is TGTGCCAGCAGCTCGACTAGCCCTCGGGGCCGCTACGAGCAGTACTTC.

J is TRBJ1-3 and V is TRBV7-3; no definite D call. The V gene lost 5 bases and the J gene lost 0 bases, with 11 bases spanning the gap. This CDR3 is 15 amino acids long. Germline CDR1 reads SGHTA; CDR2 reads FQGTGA. The CDR3 region has the DNA TGTGCCAGCAGCCCTAAAACGGGCTCTGGAAACACCATATATTTT. Its protein is CASSPKTGSGNTIYF.

This clone showed up just once. The chain couples TRBV10-2 to TRBJ2-5, with TRBD1 matching 9 bases. This CDR3 is built from 13 residues. The junction had 6 bases not matched to a gene; V was cut back by 6 bases and J by 7 bases. The germline V gene has CDR1 WSHSY and CDR2 SAAADI. CDR3 in DNA: TGCGCCAGCAGCGAACAGGGGGCCGGGACCCAGTACTTC. This sequence encodes CASSEQGAGTQYF.

The V gene is TRBV11-2, the J gene TRBJ1-1; D is possibly TRBD1 (6 bases). Deletions cut 4 bases from V and 0 bases from J, with 18 bases between. The germline gives CDR1 SGHAT, CDR2 FQNNGV. The CDR3 totals 17 residues. Here the CDR3 reads CASSSSLGGTLNTEAFF. For the CDR3, the DNA is TGTGCCAGCAGCTCCTCCCTCGGGGGGACATTGAACACTGAAGCTTTCTTT. Drawing the rest from reference TRBV11-2 and TRBJ1-1, the complete variable domain is EAGVAQSPRYKIIEKRQSVAFWCNPISGHATLYWYQQILGQGPKLLIQFQNNGVVDDSQLPKDRFSAERLKGVDSTLKIQPAKLEDSAVYLCASSSSLGGTLNTEAFFGQGTRLTVV.

The J gene is TRBJ1-1, the V gene TRBV23-1; D is undetermined. TRBV23-1 is filed as an ORF, its function uncertain. This CDR3 comprises 15 residues. V lost 6 bases to trimming and J lost 4 bases, with 18 bases between them. CDR3 coding DNA: TGCGCCAGCAGACTCGACCGTCCGGGGTGCACTGAAGCTTTCTTT. Translated: CASRLDRPGCTEAFF.

The V call is TRBV27, the J call TRBJ1-4; 8 bases are shared with TRBD1. Unmatched junction bases numbered 10, after V lost 8 bases and J lost 8 bases. CDR1 and CDR2 from the germline V gene are MNHEY and SMNVEV (reference sequence). This CDR3 region has 14 residues. In DNA, the CDR3 is TGTGCCAGCGGGATGGGGACAGGCCCCGAAAAACTGTTTTTT. It encodes CASGMGTGPEKLFF.

The genes are TRBV7-6 and TRBJ2-7, with 8 positions matching TRBD1. Germline V gene sequence: CDR1 SGHVS, CDR2 FNYEAQ. This CDR3 has 15 residues. With 5 bases clipped from V and 1 base from J, the junction kept 7 bases outside the gene matches. The chain's CDR3 is CASSIRQGISYEQYF. The CDR3 nucleotides are TGTGCCAGCAGCATCCGACAGGGGATTTCCTACGAGCAGTACTTC.

The V and J genes are TRBV19 and TRBJ2-3; D is unclear. The CDR3 has 13 amino acids. Germline assignment: CDR1 LNHDA and CDR2 SQIVND (reference sequence). The V gene lost 3 bases and the J gene lost 3 bases, with 7 bases spanning the gap. The CDR3 DNA follows: TGTGCCAGTAGTATGAGGCTAACAGATACGCAGTATTTT. It encodes CASSMRLTDTQYF.

The V and J genes are TRBV12-3 or TRBV12-4 and TRBJ1-2; no definite D call. CDR3 length: 13 amino acids. The V and J ends lost 8 bases and 7 bases respectively, with 17 bases between them. CDR3 loop: CASDLGSGLGYTF. The CDR3 DNA follows: TGTGCCAGCGACCTGGGCAGTGGACTTGGCTACACCTTC.